The text below deals with one T cell receptor (beta chain). The CDR3 is 13 amino acids. Germline V lookup: CDR1 SNHLY, CDR2 FYNNEI. V gave up 2 bases and J gave up 6 bases, with 8 bases separating them. These data originate in a study of blood T cell repertoires in COVID-19. Allocation to cohorts depended on clinical history reported by the participants. The method was immunoSEQ multiplex PCR; TCRdb's version includes in-frame clones alone and lacks a portion of them. The table lists around 290,000 clones, around 89% of them singletons, with approximately 2% in the top ten. The receptor's source is a woman aged 60-75 years in a cohort exposed to, infected with or recovered from COVID-19 (not recorded which). The sample was PBMCs or T cells enriched from blood (not recorded which). This chain connects TRBV2 to TRBJ2-1, with D possibly TRBD1 on 5 matching bases. Here the CDR3 DNA reads TGTGCCAGCAGTGAATCAGGGTTCAATGAGCAGTTCTTC. Its protein is CASSESGFNEQFF.